A single sample gave rise to the 20 T cell receptor beta chains below, sequenced in a study of blood T cell repertoires in COVID-19. Here immunoSEQ multiplex PCR was the method, and the copy in TCRdb shows in-frame clones only, minus some. The sample includes 300,000 to 400,000 clones, about 90% of them seen just once. The sequenced material came from peripheral blood. These receptors all stem from a woman under 30 who had recovered from COVID-19.

This clone was detected only once. The rearrangement uses TRBV24-1 and TRBJ1-5, with TRBD1 identical over 7 bases. V lost 5 bases and J lost 0; bases outside the gene matches: 6. Per the germline V gene, CDR1 is KGHDR and CDR2 is SFDVKD. CDR3 length equals 16 residues. This chain's CDR3 is CATSVRTGASNQPQHF. CDR3 nucleotides: TGTGCCACCAGTGTCAGGACAGGCGCTAGCAATCAGCCCCAGCATTTT.

This clone was counted a single time. The chain links TRBV5-6 to TRBJ1-4, with TRBD1 matching 9 bases. The CDR3 contains 18 residues. Trimming at V came to 0 bases and at J to 4 bases, leaving 10 bases not matched to a gene. Germline V lookup: CDR1 SGHDT, CDR2 YYEEEE. CDR3 sequence: CASSLAGSTGGFNEKLFF. CDR3 in DNA: TGTGCCAGCAGCTTGGCCGGGTCGACAGGGGGATTTAATGAAAAACTGTTTTTT.

The chain recombines TRBV30 with TRBJ1-4; maybe TRBD1 (6 bases). Germline CDR1 is GTSNPN and CDR2 is SVGIG (reference sequence). There are 14 residues in the CDR3. V lost 0 bases to trimming and J lost 7 bases, with 12 bases between them. CDR3 nucleotides: TGTGCCTGGAGTGTACTGGGGGCTCCTGAAAAACTGTTTTTT. Amino acids: CAWSVLGAPEKLFF.

The chain couples TRBV11-2 to TRBJ2-4; the D gene is possibly TRBD2 (5 bases). The CDR3 spans 13 residues. The V gene lost 6 bases and the J gene lost 3 bases, with 9 bases spanning the gap. Looked up from germline, CDR1 is SGHAT and CDR2 is FQNNGV. The DNA of the CDR3 is TGTGCCAGCAGTATAGGGAGCAAAAACATTCAGTACTTC. Encoded protein: CASSIGSKNIQYF.

The chain joins TRBV5-5 to TRBJ2-5; TRBD2 might be the D (6 bases). The CDR3 covers 14 residues. Per the germline V gene, CDR1 is SGHKS and CDR2 is YYEKEE (reference sequence). Trimming stripped 6 bases from V and 4 bases from J, with 16 bases between. The CDR3 here is CASTVSGVGETQYF. The CDR3 nucleotides read TGTGCCAGCACCGTCTCGGGAGTTGGAGAGACCCAGTACTTC.

This clone occurred a few times. The sample carries other DNA sequences with the same CDR3. This rearrangement joins TRBV2 to TRBJ2-7, with 8 bases identical to TRBD1. The CDR3 is 13 residues long. Trimming cost V 4 bases and J 1 base; bases outside gene matches: 0. CDR1 and CDR2 (germline): SNHLY, FYNNEI. DNA of the CDR3: TGTGCCAGCAGTGGGACAGGGTCCTACGAGCAGTACGTC. Translated: CASSGTGSYEQYV.

The genes are TRBV21-1 and TRBJ2-7; the table names TRBD2, a call not compared with the DNA. TRBV21-1 is labeled a pseudogene. The CDR3 runs 13 residues. CDR3 in amino acids: CASSKIVAYEQYV. The CDR3 DNA sequence: TGTGCCAGCAGCAAAATCGTAGCCTACGAGCAGTACGTC.

The rearrangement uses TRBV6-1 and TRBJ2-1; D is unresolved. The CDR3 runs 15 residues. CDR1 and CDR2 from the germline V gene are MNHNS and SASEGT. V dropped 3 bases and J dropped 0 bases, with 9 bases sitting between them. The CDR3 is CASSDQVSSYNEQFF. The CDR3 coding sequence is TGTGCCAGCAGTGATCAGGTGAGCTCCTACAATGAGCAGTTCTTC.

V usage is TRBV30 and J usage is TRBJ1-2, with TRBD1 as a possible D gene (6 bases). The CDR3 contains 14 residues. The ends were cut back, 4 bases at V and 11 bases at J, with 23 bases in the middle. Germline-derived CDR1 and CDR2 are GTSNPN and SVGIG (reference sequence). CDR3 sequence: CAWTLEQGGGGYTF. The CDR3 nucleotides are TGTGCCTGGACCCTGGAACAGGGAGGGGGTGGTTACACCTTC.

This clone was recorded a few times. This chain connects TRBV10-1 to TRBJ2-1; 8 bases fit TRBD2. The CDR3 has 13 amino acids. Germline-derived CDR1 and CDR2 are WNHNN and SYGVQD (reference sequence). Trimming cost V 7 bases and J 7 bases; bases outside gene matches: 6. Written as DNA, the CDR3 is TGCGCCAGCATGGCGGGAGGAGGTAATGAGCAGTTCTTC. Its translation: CASMAGGGNEQFF.

There are a few counts of this clone. This rearrangement joins TRBV9 to TRBJ1-6; a weak D match, TRBD1 (6 bases). V was pared by 0 bases and J by 10 bases, with 14 bases between. Germline V CDR1 and CDR2: SGDLS, YYNGEE. The CDR3 runs 15 residues. The CDR3 DNA is TGTGCCAGCAGCGTAGCTGGGGGCGCGGAATCACCCCTCCACTTT. This codes for CASSVAGGAESPLHF.

The chain recombines TRBV10-1 with TRBJ2-3; tentative D call: TRBD2 (6 bases). V lost 2 bases and J 4 bases, leaving 19 bases between the germline ends. The germline CDR1 and CDR2 sequences are WNHNN and SYGVQD (reference sequence). This CDR3 spans 17 amino acids. CDR3 bases: TGCGCCAGCAGTGAGGGAGGAGGGAAAGTTTGGGCAGATACGCAGTATTTT. Translating it yields CASSEGGGKVWADTQYF.

This chain uses TRBV24-1 with TRBJ1-2, with TRBD1 as a possible D gene (5 bases). The CDR3 extends over 11 amino acids. V was shortened by 8 bases and J by 8 bases, with 11 bases between the two germline ends. Germline loops: CDR1 KGHDR, CDR2 SFDVKD. CDR3 sequence (DNA): TGTGCCACCAAGGGGCTTGGAGGCTACACCTTC. It is translated as CATKGLGGYTF.

CDR3 nucleotide sequence: TGTGCCAGCAGCGTATGGGGAGGGAGTACAGATACGCAGTATTTT. Translated, it gives CASSVWGGSTDTQYF. The chain has TRBV9 and TRBJ2-3; 7 nucleotides match TRBD2. CDR3 length: 15 amino acids. From germline, CDR1 is SGDLS and CDR2 YYNGEE. V gave up 1 base and J gave up 3 bases; unmatched junction bases: 5.

This clone is a singleton in its sample. The chain has TRBV19 and TRBJ1-4; D perhaps matches TRBD1 (5 bases). This CDR3 spans 16 amino acids. Trimming removed 1 base from V and 8 bases from J, with 17 bases in between. CDR1 is LNHDA and CDR2 is SQIVND in the germline V gene (reference sequence). CDR3 in DNA: TGTGCCAGTAGTATAGTGGCAGGCAGGGTGGACGAAAAACTGTTTTTT. It yields the protein CASSIVAGRVDEKLFF.

The V and J genes are TRBV21-1 and TRBJ1-5. TRBV21-1 is noted as a pseudogene. There are 16 residues in the CDR3. CDR3 sequence: CASSKDGGFGNQPQHF. The CDR3 region has the DNA TGTGCCAGCAGCAAAGACGGGGGTTTCGGGAATCAGCCCCAGCATTTT.

Written as DNA, the CDR3 is TGTGCCAGCAGTTATCCAGGGGGAATTGGCTCCTACAATGAGCAGTTCTTC. Protein product: CASSYPGGIGSYNEQFF. The gene calls are TRBV6-2 or TRBV6-3 and TRBJ2-1; the match to TRBD1 covers 7 bases. Germline-derived CDR1 and CDR2 are MNHEY and SVGEGT. J lost 0 bases, V lost 3 bases, and 8 bases had no gene match. This CDR3 contains 17 residues.

The chain carries TRBV5-4 and TRBJ2-3, with TRBD2 identical over 11 bases. V shed 4 bases, J shed 2 bases, and the junction held 3 bases outside the gene matches. Germline CDR1 and CDR2: SGHNT and YYREEE (reference sequence). This CDR3 is 15 amino acids long. The CDR3 here is CASSPGLAVTDTQYF. The CDR3 DNA sequence: TGTGCCAGCAGCCCGGGACTAGCGGTCACAGATACGCAGTATTTT.

This chain uses TRBV7-2 with TRBJ1-4; 10 bases map to TRBD1. This CDR3 has 14 amino acids. From germline, CDR1 is SGHTA and CDR2 FQGNSA. V gave up 4 bases and J gave up 8 bases; unmatched junction bases: 4. In DNA form, the CDR3 reads TGTGCCAGCAGCTATCGGACAGGGGGGGAAAAACTGTTTTTT. As protein: CASSYRTGGEKLFF.

This clone was detected only once. The J gene is TRBJ2-3, the V gene TRBV3-1 (or the pseudogene TRBV3-2), with 11 bases identical to TRBD2. The V gene's germline CDR1 is LGHDT and CDR2 YNNKEL (reference sequence). The CDR3 loop spans 16 amino acids. The V segment lost 3 bases and the J segment 6 bases; nucleotides outside the gene matches: 8. In DNA form, the CDR3 reads TGTGCCAGCAGCCAGGATAGCGGGAGGGCCTCGGATACGCAGTATTTT. Protein product: CASSQDSGRASDTQYF.